These 21 T cell receptor beta chains were all obtained from the same sample, sequenced in a study of shared clonotypes between healthy human individuals (dated by TCRdb to the early 2020s). Library preparation used the immunoSEQ multiplex PCR assay. TCRdb retrieved this table from immuneACCESS and kept in-frame rearrangements only. Not all clones are present; in checked studies, unresolved V genes account for under half, and no reason is known for the remainder. The sample table shows roughly 1.5 million clones, and 95% to 99% are seen once. The ten largest clones capture roughly 0.4% of the sample. The sequenced sample was naive CD4+ T cells sorted from blood. The intended sense of this specimen's cell subset or site label: CD45RA+ positively selected. These receptors all come from a man aged 25 to 40 in good health.

The chain recombines TRBV5-1 with TRBJ1-1; D is uncertain. The CDR3 is 14 amino acids. The V end was cut by 4 bases, the J end by 5 bases, with 15 bases between. CDR1 and CDR2 from the germline V gene are SGHRS and YFSETQ. In DNA, the CDR3 is TGCGCCAGCAGCCCGAAGGTCGTTGCTACTGAAGCTTTCTTT. Its protein is CASSPKVVATEAFF.

V is TRBV9 and J is TRBJ2-7; 11 positions agree with TRBD2. The V segment lost 0 bases and the J segment 9 bases; nucleotides outside the gene matches: 2. Germline assignment: CDR1 SGDLS and CDR2 YYNGEE. The CDR3 spans 13 residues. CDR3 in DNA: TGTGCCAGCAGCGTAGGGGGACTAGCGGTGCAGTACTTC. Amino acids: CASSVGGLAVQYF.

The chain couples TRBV11-2 to TRBJ1-1; tentative D call: TRBD1 (6 bases). Trimming took 5 bases from V and 6 from J, leaving 10 bases between them. The length of the CDR3 is 12 residues. The V gene's germline CDR1 is SGHAT and CDR2 FQNNGV. The CDR3 sequence is CASSPRGAEAFF. The CDR3 DNA reads as TGTGCCAGCAGCCCCAGGGGTGCTGAAGCTTTCTTT.

Points on this clone: Other DNA sequences in the sample encode the same CDR3. The V call is TRBV5-1, the J call TRBJ2-2; no clear D gene. Trimming stripped 0 bases from V and 5 bases from J, with 5 bases between. The CDR3 runs 13 residues. CDR1 is SGHRS and CDR2 is YFSETQ in the germline V gene. CDR3 in DNA: TGCGCCAGCAGCTTGGGGGATACCGGGGAGCTGTTTTTT. This codes for CASSLGDTGELFF.

This sequence joins TRBV10-3 and TRBJ2-1, with 7 positions matching TRBD1. From germline, CDR1 is ENHRY and CDR2 SYGVKD. The J segment lost 5 bases and the V segment lost 7 bases, leaving 11 bases of the junction unmatched. The CDR3 sequence is 15 residues long. The CDR3 region is CAIKIPGTDHNEQFF. The CDR3 nucleotides are TGTGCCATCAAAATACCCGGGACAGACCACAATGAGCAGTTCTTC.

J is TRBJ1-2 and V is TRBV6-1; maybe TRBD1 (5 bases). Trimming took 7 bases from V and 3 from J, leaving 9 bases between them. CDR1 is MNHNS, CDR2 SASEGT, per germline. The CDR3 is 12 residues long. The CDR3 is CASTQGHYGYTF. The CDR3 DNA follows: TGTGCCAGCACCCAGGGCCACTATGGCTACACCTTC.

This chain joins TRBV7-9 and TRBJ2-7, with D possibly matching TRBD1 (5 bases). The CDR3 consists of 15 residues. V dropped 3 bases and J dropped 6 bases, with 18 bases sitting between them. Germline CDR1 SEHNR, CDR2 FQNEAQ (reference sequence). CDR3 sequence (DNA): TGTGCCAGCAGCTTCCAACAGGAGTCTTCGGCCGAGCAGTACTTC. The encoded protein is CASSFQQESSAEQYF.

The V and J genes are TRBV27 and TRBJ2-1; 7 nucleotides align to TRBD2. The CDR3 covers 16 residues. Per germline, CDR1 MNHEY and CDR2 SMNVEV (reference sequence). V lost 4 bases to trimming and J lost 2 bases; unmatched junction nucleotides: 8. As DNA, the CDR3 is TGTGCCAGCAGTTCCCCCACACGGGAGGCCTACAATGAGCAGTTCTTC. This codes for CASSSPTREAYNEQFF.

This rearrangement joins TRBV5-1 to TRBJ2-1, with D possibly TRBD2 on 5 matching bases. The germline V gene encodes CDR1 SGHRS and CDR2 YFSETQ. Deletions cut 0 bases from V and 0 bases from J, with 10 bases between. CDR3 length equals 16 residues. In nucleotides, the CDR3 is TGCGCCAGCAGCTTGGGGGCGGGTGACTCCTACAATGAGCAGTTCTTC. This codes for CASSLGAGDSYNEQFF.

V and J are TRBV28 and TRBJ2-5, with D hard to call. Trimming removed 5 bases from V and 5 bases from J, with 21 bases in between. This CDR3 is built from 16 residues. Looked up from germline, CDR1 is MDHEN and CDR2 is SYDVKM. CDR3 coding DNA: TGTGCCAGCAGTCCGAGAAGGACGGTCCGAAGGGAGACCCAGTACTTC. Protein product: CASSPRRTVRRETQYF.

The chain has TRBV7-3 and TRBJ2-1; possibly TRBD2 for D (5 bases). CDR1 and CDR2 (germline): SGHTA, FQGTGA. The CDR3 contains 16 residues. Deletions cut 5 bases from V and 3 bases from J, with 17 bases between. The CDR3: CASSPSAVAFYNEQFF. The CDR3 region has the DNA TGTGCCAGCAGCCCATCAGCGGTAGCCTTCTACAATGAGCAGTTCTTC.

This clone has only one observation. The same CDR3 arises from other DNA sequences in this sample as well. The rearrangement joins TRBV5-1 to TRBJ1-2, with 9 bases identical to TRBD1. In germline, CDR1 is SGHRS, CDR2 YFSETQ. This CDR3 is built from 14 residues. The trim removed 0 bases at V and 5 bases at J, leaving 2 bases unmatched. CDR3 in DNA: TGCGCCAGCAGCTTGGAAGGGACAGGGTATGGCTACACCTTC. This translates into CASSLEGTGYGYTF.

J is TRBJ1-5 and V is TRBV28; D is ambiguous. Germline values: CDR1 MDHEN, CDR2 SYDVKM. This CDR3 has 14 residues. V was clipped by 3 bases and J by 8 bases, with 14 bases between them. CDR3 protein: CASSLTQSPKPQHF. For the CDR3, the DNA is TGTGCCAGCAGTTTGACGCAGTCCCCCAAGCCCCAGCATTTT.

This rearrangement joins TRBV5-1 to TRBJ2-3; 9 positions agree with TRBD2. The CDR3 runs to 16 residues. The V segment lost 4 bases and the J segment 0 bases; nucleotides outside the gene matches: 6. CDR1 is SGHRS, CDR2 YFSETQ, per germline. CDR3 DNA: TGCGCCAGCAGCCCTGGACTAGCGCTTAGCACAGATACGCAGTATTTT. Translating it yields CASSPGLALSTDTQYF.

The chain joins TRBV27 to TRBJ2-7; 7 bases are shared with TRBD1. The CDR3 totals 14 residues. CDR1 is MNHEY and CDR2 is SMNVEV in the germline V gene (reference sequence). J lost 3 bases, V lost 6 bases, and 8 bases had no gene match. CDR3 sequence (DNA): TGTGCCAGCAGCCGATACCCAGGGGGCTACGAGCAGTACTTC. This codes for CASSRYPGGYEQYF.

CDR3 DNA: TGTGCCACCAGCAACCGCGATAAGGGGCAGAGAAAGTTCTTC. It specifies CATSNRDKGQRKFF. This chain connects TRBV15 to TRBJ2-1, with a possible D match to TRBD1 (5 bases). The V gene lost 4 bases and the J gene lost 14 bases, with 21 bases spanning the gap. The CDR3 consists of 14 residues. Germline V lookup: CDR1 LNHNV, CDR2 YYDKDF (reference sequence).

The gene calls are TRBV5-1 and TRBJ1-1, with 7 bases identical to TRBD1. The CDR3 runs to 18 residues. V lost 3 bases, J lost 0 bases, and 14 bases stayed unmatched. In germline, CDR1 is SGHRS, CDR2 YFSETQ. The CDR3, as DNA: TGCGCCAGCAGCTCCACCCTCGCAGGGGGTAACTTGAACACTGAAGCTTTCTTT. Translating gives CASSSTLAGGNLNTEAFF.

This chain uses TRBV6-1 with TRBJ2-7, with 10 bases matching TRBD2. V gave up 11 bases and J gave up 2 bases; unmatched junction bases: 9. Germline V lookup: CDR1 MNHNS, CDR2 SASEGT. The CDR3 spans 14 residues. CDR3 nucleotide sequence: TGTGCCCTAGGGCCTAGCGGGAGCCCCTACGAGCAGTACTTC. It is translated as CALGPSGSPYEQYF.

The rearrangement links TRBV11-2 to TRBJ2-7; 7 bases line up with TRBD1. There are 16 residues in the CDR3. Per germline, CDR1 SGHAT and CDR2 FQNNGV. The V segment lost 7 bases and the J segment 0 bases; nucleotides outside the gene matches: 12. This CDR3 reads CASTQGGGTSSYEQYF. DNA for the CDR3: TGTGCCAGCACCCAAGGGGGCGGAACCTCCTCCTACGAGCAGTACTTC.

The gene calls are TRBV5-5 and TRBJ1-2; 9 nucleotides align to TRBD1. V lost 3 bases to trimming and J lost 8 bases; unmatched junction nucleotides: 17. The CDR3 runs 17 residues. Per the germline V gene, CDR1 is SGHKS and CDR2 is YYEKEE (reference sequence). CDR3 sequence (DNA): TGTGCCAGCAGCTGGACTACCGCCGCCGGGACAGGGAAAGGCTACACCTTC. It encodes CASSWTTAAGTGKGYTF.

The chain has TRBV6-1 and TRBJ1-1, with D unresolved. Germline loops: CDR1 MNHNS, CDR2 SASEGT. The germline V and J ends were trimmed by 4 bases and 3 bases, with 15 bases remaining between them. The CDR3 length is 15 residues. CDR3 protein: CASSAKNTWDTEAFF. The CDR3 nucleotides are TGTGCCAGCAGTGCCAAGAATACGTGGGACACTGAAGCTTTCTTT.